Presented here are 30 T cell receptor beta chains from one specimen sequenced in a study of spatial heterogeneity in lung cancer. Indicated time point: sample taken at primary tumor resection. The antigens these receptors bind are not known. Study results and caveats: Within tumors, counts of expanded alpha and beta TCRs tracked tumor mutation counts.

TCRdb re-analysed the 5' RACE reads in MiXCR, keeping a single row per CDR3 protein. The table shows nearly 25,000 distinct CDR3 sequences, with 8.8% occurring only once. The sample in question was lung tumor tissue, obtained at surgery. The receptors were sampled from a male donor with early-stage non-small cell lung cancer.

This clonotype was observed many times. The CDR3 region is CASSPDRDTYGYTF. The CDR3 DNA reads TGTGCCAGCTCACCGGACAGAGACACCTATGGCTACACCTTC. The genes are TRBV18 and TRBJ1-2; possibly TRBD1 for D (6 bases). The CDR3 extends over 14 amino acids. Germline CDR1 is KGHSH and CDR2 is LQKENI. V was cut by 3 bases and J by 4 bases, with 12 bases left in between.

This clonotype was observed at least ten times. The rearrangement links TRBV3-1 to TRBJ1-1, with D tentatively TRBD1 (5 bases). Germline assignment: CDR1 LGHDT and CDR2 YNNKEL (reference sequence). The CDR3 is made up of 15 amino acids. The ends were cut back, 3 bases at V and 1 base at J, with 12 bases in the middle. The CDR3 reads CASSQETQGNTEAFF. CDR3 DNA: TGTGCCAGCAGCCAGGAAACCCAGGGGAACACTGAAGCTTTCTTT.

The sample holds many counts of this clonotype. The rearrangement links TRBV20-1 to TRBJ2-3; the match to TRBD2 covers 9 bases. CDR1 is DFQATT and CDR2 is SNEGSKA in the germline V gene (reference sequence). The CDR3 runs 19 residues. Unmatched junction bases numbered 18, after V lost 0 bases and J lost 5 bases. The CDR3 spells CSARDRASGLASTGDTQYF. DNA for the CDR3: TGCAGTGCTAGAGATAGGGCGTCGGGACTAGCCTCAACCGGAGATACGCAGTATTTT.

This clonotype was seen at least ten times. The rearrangement uses TRBV6-1 and TRBJ2-3; D is perhaps TRBD1 (5 bases). The germline V gene encodes CDR1 MNHNS and CDR2 SASEGT. This CDR3 has 14 residues. The V end was cut by 4 bases, the J end by 4 bases, with 12 bases between. In nucleotides, the CDR3 is TGTGCCAGCAGTGTTGGGCAGGGCTCAGATACGCAGTATTTT. Translated, it gives CASSVGQGSDTQYF.

This clonotype was counted ten times or more. The chain employs TRBV19 and TRBJ2-3; D possibly corresponds to TRBD2 (5 bases). This CDR3 is built from 15 residues. The V and J ends lost 5 bases and 2 bases respectively, with 14 bases between them. Germline CDR1 reads LNHDA; CDR2 reads SQIVND (reference sequence). The CDR3 DNA follows: TGTGCCAGTAGTTTGGACTTTTCAAACACAGATACGCAGTATTTT. Amino acid sequence: CASSLDFSNTDTQYF.

This clonotype turned up a few times. V gene TRBV5-1 combines with J gene TRBJ2-7; 9 bases are shared with TRBD2. Germline assignment: CDR1 SGHRS and CDR2 YFSETQ. The CDR3 spans 15 residues. The V and J ends lost 2 bases and 7 bases, in that order; junction bases with no gene match: 10. CDR3 loop: CASSLQAGGAGEQYF. The CDR3 nucleotides are TGCGCCAGCAGCTTACAAGCGGGAGGCGCAGGGGAGCAGTACTTC.

This clonotype has just a few counts. This chain connects TRBV5-1 to TRBJ2-4; no definite D call. The ends were cut back, 3 bases at V and 0 bases at J, with 10 bases in the middle. Germline loops: CDR1 SGHRS, CDR2 YFSETQ. The CDR3 has 15 amino acids. CDR3 DNA: TGCGCCAGCAGCTACGACCTGATAGCCAAAAACATTCAGTACTTC. It encodes CASSYDLIAKNIQYF.

This clonotype was recorded at least ten times. V and J are TRBV10-3 and TRBJ2-3; 7 bases line up with TRBD2. The CDR3 spans 14 residues. CDR1 ENHRY and CDR2 SYGVKD come from the germline V gene. The V gene end was trimmed by 6 bases and the J gene end by 2 bases; junction bases not matched to a gene: 5. The CDR3 sequence: CAISGGRDTDTQYF. The CDR3 bases are TGTGCCATCAGCGGGGGGAGGGACACAGATACGCAGTATTTT.

This clonotype was counted only a few times. The chain joins TRBV9 to TRBJ2-1; perhaps D is TRBD1 or TRBD2 (5 bases each). V was cut by 0 bases and J by 9 bases, with 7 bases left in between. The CDR3 extends over 12 amino acids. The germline gives CDR1 SGDLS, CDR2 YYNGEE. As DNA, the CDR3 is TGTGCCAGCAGCGTAGATGGGGGTGAGCAGTTCTTC. Amino acid sequence: CASSVDGGEQFF. The full variable domain, with the rest looked up from reference TRBV9 and TRBJ2-1, is DSGVTQTPKHLITATGQRVTLRCSPRSGDLSVYWYQQSLDQGLQFLIQYYNGEERAKGNILERFSAQQFPDLHSELNLSSLELGDSALYFCASSVDGGEQFFGPGTRLTVL.

This clonotype has ten or more counts. This chain joins TRBV6-2 or TRBV6-3 and TRBJ2-7; D is possibly TRBD1 (6 bases). Germline values: CDR1 MNHEY, CDR2 SVGEGT. V lost 6 bases and J 3 bases, leaving 12 bases between the germline ends. The CDR3 is made up of 13 amino acids. The CDR3, as DNA: TGTGCCAGCAGCCGGACAGTCCTCTACGAGCAGTACTTC. It yields the protein CASSRTVLYEQYF.

This clonotype came up many times. This sequence joins TRBV7-9 and TRBJ2-5, with 7 bases fitting TRBD1. CDR3 length: 14 amino acids. Germline V gene data show CDR1 as SEHNR and CDR2 as FQNEAQ (reference sequence). The junction had 10 bases not matched to a gene; V was cut back by 7 bases and J by 5 bases. CDR3 loop: CASTLRGTDETQYF. CDR3 DNA: TGTGCCAGCACCCTGAGGGGGACAGACGAGACCCAGTACTTC.

The CDR3 DNA is TGTGCCAGCAGCTTGGCATATAGCGCCACTCAAGAGACCCAGTACTTC. Encoded protein: CASSLAYSATQETQYF. The J gene is TRBJ2-5, the V gene TRBV5-4; tentative D call: TRBD2 (5 bases). The CDR3 has 16 amino acids. Trimming cost V 0 bases and J 2 bases, with 14 bases left between them. Looked up from germline, CDR1 is SGHNT and CDR2 is YYREEE (reference sequence).

This clonotype is medium-sized in the sample. This rearrangement joins TRBV4-3 to TRBJ2-3; D remains unclear. Germline CDR1 and CDR2: LGHNA and YSLEER. This CDR3 spans 15 amino acids. The V end was cut by 0 bases, the J end by 2 bases, with 9 bases between. The CDR3, as DNA: TGCGCCAGCAGCCAAGAACACATCCCCACAGATACGCAGTATTTT. Translation gives CASSQEHIPTDTQYF.

This clonotype was recorded a few times. The rearrangement uses TRBV18 and TRBJ2-3, with TRBD1 identical over 7 bases. This CDR3 spans 15 amino acids. CDR1 and CDR2 from the germline V gene are KGHSH and LQKENI. V dropped 3 bases and J dropped 1; count of bases not matched to a gene: 4. This CDR3 is CASSPTGIRTDTQYF. The CDR3, as DNA: TGTGCCAGCTCACCGACAGGGATTCGCACAGATACGCAGTATTTT.

This clonotype was counted a few times. V usage is TRBV28 and J usage is TRBJ2-7, with 7 positions matching TRBD1. V lost 2 bases, J lost 5 bases, and 9 bases stayed unmatched. CDR1 is MDHEN, CDR2 SYDVKM, per germline. CDR3 length: 15 amino acids. CDR3 in DNA: TGTGCCAGCAGTTTAGTGCAGGGGGACGGGGACGAGCAGTACTTC. Amino acid sequence: CASSLVQGDGDEQYF.

The chain recombines TRBV29-1 with TRBJ2-1, with D unclear. Trimming removed 4 bases at V and 7 bases at J, with 11 bases between. The V gene's germline CDR1 is SQVTM and CDR2 ANQGSEA. The CDR3 spans 12 residues. The CDR3 loop is CSVVLGWNEQFF. CDR3 bases: TGCAGCGTTGTATTGGGGTGGAATGAGCAGTTCTTC.

In its sample, this clonotype was seen many times. V and J are TRBV7-8 and TRBJ2-6; possible D gene TRBD1, 6 bases. V gave up 1 base and J gave up 0 bases, with 16 bases separating them. The germline V gene has CDR1 SGHVS and CDR2 FQNEAQ. The CDR3 runs to 19 residues. CDR3 nucleotide sequence: TGTGCCAGCAGCTTAGTTCGGACAGCATTTAGCTCTGGGGCCAACGTCCTGACTTTC. Protein sequence: CASSLVRTAFSSGANVLTF.

The gene calls are TRBV6-5 and TRBJ2-1; D not certain. Per the germline V gene, CDR1 is MNHEY and CDR2 is SVGAGI. This CDR3 contains 15 residues. Between the trimmed V and J ends, which lost 0 bases and 4 bases, there was a span of 10 bases. The CDR3 DNA is TGTGCCAGCAGTTACTCTGCTCAGATATACAATGAGCAGTTCTTC. It translates to CASSYSAQIYNEQFF.

The rearrangement joins TRBV20-1 to TRBJ2-1, with D possibly being TRBD1 (8 bases). V lost 6 bases to trimming and J lost 1 base, with 13 bases between them. CDR3 length equals 14 residues. CDR1 and CDR2 from the germline V gene are DFQATT and SNEGSKA (reference sequence). CDR3 residues: CSAPQGGSYNEQFF. Here the CDR3 DNA reads TGCAGTGCCCCACAGGGGGGGTCCTACAATGAGCAGTTCTTC.

This clonotype was detected ten times or more. The chain employs TRBV11-2 and TRBJ2-7; TRBD1 is a possible D gene (8 bases). Per germline, CDR1 SGHAT and CDR2 FQNNGV. CDR3 length equals 14 residues. V was shortened by 2 bases and J by 4 bases, with 12 bases between the two germline ends. CDR3 residues: CASSLTGGVYEQYF. The CDR3 DNA reads as TGTGCCAGCAGCTTAACAGGGGGGGTTTACGAGCAGTACTTC.

At least ten counts were recorded for this clonotype. In nucleotides, the CDR3 is TGTGCCAGCAGTTCGGGGAAAGGCTACGAGCAGTACTTC. This translates into CASSSGKGYEQYF. The V and J genes are TRBV28 and TRBJ2-7; D may be TRBD2 (5 bases). The CDR3 spans 13 residues. The germline CDR1 and CDR2 sequences are MDHEN and SYDVKM. V lost 4 bases to trimming and J lost 3 bases, with 10 bases between them.

The genes are TRBV7-2 and TRBJ2-5, with D possibly called TRBD1 or TRBD2 (5 bases each). V shed 4 bases and J shed 7 bases, with 19 bases lying between them. The CDR3 sequence is 15 residues long. CDR1 is SGHTA, CDR2 FQGNSA, per germline. DNA for the CDR3: TGTGCCAGCAGCTATACTAGGATGTCTGGGGGGACCCAGTACTTC. This sequence encodes CASSYTRMSGGTQYF.

This clonotype was seen at least ten times. The chain links TRBV9 to TRBJ2-3, with a weak D call TRBD2 (6 bases). The CDR3 totals 13 residues. Between the trimmed V and J ends, which lost 3 bases and 8 bases, there was a span of 13 bases. Per germline, CDR1 SGDLS and CDR2 YYNGEE. In DNA, the CDR3 is TGTGCCAGCAGCGGGAGGGCCGAGAGTACGCAGTATTTT. The encoded protein is CASSGRAESTQYF.

There are many counts of this clonotype. V usage is TRBV28 and J usage is TRBJ1-1; 7 bases match TRBD1. J gave up 1 base and V 5 bases, and 13 bases lay outside the gene matches. Germline V gives CDR1 MDHEN, CDR2 SYDVKM. The CDR3 has 17 residues. The CDR3 here is CASSGGGVGFQNTEAFF. CDR3 bases: TGTGCCAGCAGTGGAGGGGGCGTAGGGTTTCAGAACACTGAAGCTTTCTTT.

This clonotype has ten or more counts. The chain links TRBV7-9 to TRBJ2-7; 7 bases map to TRBD1. The CDR3 runs to 14 residues. The germline gives CDR1 SEHNR, CDR2 FQNEAQ (reference sequence). J gave up 6 bases and V 9 bases, and 14 bases lay outside the gene matches. DNA of the CDR3: TGTGCCAGTCGGACAGGCCACGGGGCGAGCGAGCAGTACTTC. This gives the protein CASRTGHGASEQYF.

In this sample, this clonotype turned up many times. In DNA, the CDR3 is TGCAGCGTTGAAGAGGGAAAGGGCCGAAGAGAGAGCGAGACCCAGTACTTC. Its translation: CSVEEGKGRRESETQYF. The chain is built from TRBV29-1 and TRBJ2-5; D is unresolved. There are 17 residues in the CDR3. The V end was cut by 0 bases, the J end by 5 bases, with 22 bases between. The germline V gene has CDR1 SQVTM and CDR2 ANQGSEA.

In this sample, this clonotype turned up many times. The CDR3, as DNA: TGTGCCAGCAGCGTGTCTGGGACTAGCGGGAGGGAGACCCAGTACTTC. Translating it yields CASSVSGTSGRETQYF. The chain has TRBV9 and TRBJ2-5, with 15 bases matching TRBD2. Germline values: CDR1 SGDLS, CDR2 YYNGEE. The junction had 4 bases not matched to a gene; V was cut back by 2 bases and J by 5 bases. The CDR3 runs 16 residues.

A few counts support this clonotype. V is TRBV11-1 and J is TRBJ1-2, with TRBD1 matching over 9 bases. CDR3 length: 17 amino acids. Trimming took 3 bases from V and 5 from J; bases not matched to a gene: 13. CDR1 SGHAT and CDR2 FQDESV come from the germline V gene (reference sequence). This CDR3 is CASSFSQSAGTGYGYTF. The CDR3 region has the DNA TGTGCCAGCAGCTTTTCTCAATCCGCCGGGACAGGGTATGGCTACACCTTC.

The CDR3 is CASSKTGGTYEQYF. Written as DNA, the CDR3 is TGTGCCAGCAGCAAAACAGGGGGCACCTACGAGCAGTACTTC. V is TRBV2 and J is TRBJ2-7, with 9 bases identical to TRBD1. Germline CDR1 is SNHLY and CDR2 is FYNNEI. Trimming took 6 bases from V and 2 from J; bases not matched to a gene: 5. The CDR3 is 14 residues long.

Ten or more counts support this clonotype. V is TRBV4-2 and J is TRBJ1-1; D call uncertain. The CDR3 is made up of 14 amino acids. Germline V lookup: CDR1 LGHNA, CDR2 YNFKEQ. V lost 0 bases and J 6 bases, leaving 11 bases between the germline ends. CDR3 sequence: CASSQDRLMAEAFF. CDR3 nucleotide sequence: TGTGCCAGCAGCCAAGATCGGCTTATGGCTGAAGCTTTCTTT.